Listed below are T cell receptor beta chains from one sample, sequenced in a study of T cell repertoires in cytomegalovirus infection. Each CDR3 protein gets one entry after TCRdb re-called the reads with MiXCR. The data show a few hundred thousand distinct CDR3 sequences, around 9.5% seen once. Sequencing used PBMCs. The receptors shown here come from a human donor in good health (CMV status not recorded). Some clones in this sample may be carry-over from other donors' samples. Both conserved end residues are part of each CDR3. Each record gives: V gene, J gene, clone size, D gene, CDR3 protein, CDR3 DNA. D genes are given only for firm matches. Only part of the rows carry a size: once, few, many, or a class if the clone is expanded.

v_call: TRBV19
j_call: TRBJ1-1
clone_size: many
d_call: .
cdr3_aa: CASSPLAHNTEAFF
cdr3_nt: TGTGCCAGTAGTCCGCTCGCGCATAACACTGAAGCTTTCTTT

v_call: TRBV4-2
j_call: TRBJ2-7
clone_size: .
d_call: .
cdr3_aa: CASSQAEGYYEQYF
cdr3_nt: TGTGCCAGCAGCCAAGCTGAGGGTTACTACGAGCAGTACTTC

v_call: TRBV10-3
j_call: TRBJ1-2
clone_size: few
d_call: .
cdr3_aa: CAMTNYGYTF
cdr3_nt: TGTGCCATGACTAACTATGGCTACACCTTC

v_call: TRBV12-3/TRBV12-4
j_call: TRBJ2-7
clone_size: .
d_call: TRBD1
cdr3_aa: CASSFRGFAYEQYF
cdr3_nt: TGTGCCAGCAGTTTCAGGGGGTTCGCCTACGAGCAGTACTTC

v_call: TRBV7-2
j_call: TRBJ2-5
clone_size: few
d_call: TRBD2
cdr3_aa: CASSLGIAGGLRETQYF
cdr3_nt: TGTGCCAGCAGCTTAGGGATAGCGGGGGGCCTTAGAGAGACCCAGTACTTC

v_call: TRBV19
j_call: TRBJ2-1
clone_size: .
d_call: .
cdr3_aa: CASSIGRLGEQFF
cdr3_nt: TGTGCCAGTAGTATAGGAAGGCTTGGTGAGCAGTTCTTC

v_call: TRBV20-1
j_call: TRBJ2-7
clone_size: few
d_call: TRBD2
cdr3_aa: CSARRTSGRSSYEQYF
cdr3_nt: TGCAGTGCTAGACGGACTAGCGGGCGGAGCTCCTACGAGCAGTACTTC

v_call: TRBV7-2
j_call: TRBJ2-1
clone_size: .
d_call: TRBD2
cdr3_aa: CASSSRLAGGRGEQFF
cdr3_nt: TGTGCCAGCAGCTCCAGACTAGCGGGGGGGCGGGGTGAGCAGTTCTTC

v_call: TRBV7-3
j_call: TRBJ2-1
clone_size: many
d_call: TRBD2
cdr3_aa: CASSPRGTSFLNEQFF
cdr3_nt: TGTGCCAGCAGCCCTCGGGGGACTAGCTTCCTCAATGAGCAGTTCTTC

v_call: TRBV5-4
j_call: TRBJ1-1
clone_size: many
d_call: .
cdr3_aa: CASSSARGNTEAFF
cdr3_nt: TGTGCCAGCAGCTCCGCAAGAGGGAACACTGAAGCTTTCTTT

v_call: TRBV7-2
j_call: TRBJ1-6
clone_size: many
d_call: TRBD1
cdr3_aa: CASSPPNSGQRNSPLHF
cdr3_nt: TGTGCCAGCAGCCCCCCAAACTCGGGACAGAGGAATTCACCCCTCCACTTT

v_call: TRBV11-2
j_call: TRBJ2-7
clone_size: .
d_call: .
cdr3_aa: CASSLAGVRAYEQYF
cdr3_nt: TGTGCCAGCAGCTTAGCAGGAGTACGTGCCTACGAGCAGTACTTC

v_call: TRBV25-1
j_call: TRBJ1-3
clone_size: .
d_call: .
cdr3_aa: CASSEWGILSGNTIYF
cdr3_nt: TGTGCCAGCAGTGAATGGGGCATTCTGTCTGGAAACACCATATATTTT

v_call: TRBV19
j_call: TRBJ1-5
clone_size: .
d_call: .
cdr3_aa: CASSPRQELSNQPQHF
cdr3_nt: TGTGCCAGTAGTCCGAGACAGGAGCTTAGCAATCAGCCCCAGCATTTT

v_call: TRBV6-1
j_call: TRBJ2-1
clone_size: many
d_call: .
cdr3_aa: CASSEGLLRGAHEQFF
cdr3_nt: TGTGCCAGCAGTGAAGGTCTATTGAGGGGGGCCCATGAGCAGTTCTTC

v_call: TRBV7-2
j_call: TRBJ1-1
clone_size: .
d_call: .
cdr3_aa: CASSRTAPSAFF
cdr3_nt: TGTGCCAGCAGCCGGACGGCCCCATCGGCTTTCTTT

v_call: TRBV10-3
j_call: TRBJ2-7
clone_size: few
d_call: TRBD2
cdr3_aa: CAISELGGTYEQYF
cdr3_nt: TGTGCCATCAGTGAGCTGGGGGGGACCTACGAGCAGTACTTC

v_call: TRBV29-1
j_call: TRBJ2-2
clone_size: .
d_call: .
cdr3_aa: CSVESPNTGELFF
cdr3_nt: TGCAGCGTTGAGAGCCCGAACACCGGGGAGCTGTTTTTT

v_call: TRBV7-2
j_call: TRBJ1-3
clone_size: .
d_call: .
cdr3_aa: CASSLVVQGPGNTIYF
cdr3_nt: TGTGCCAGCAGCTTAGTGGTACAGGGACCTGGAAACACCATATATTTT

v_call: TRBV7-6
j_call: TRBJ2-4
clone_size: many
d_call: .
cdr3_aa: CASSTGAKNIQYF
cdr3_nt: TGTGCCAGCAGTACAGGGGCCAAAAACATTCAGTACTTC

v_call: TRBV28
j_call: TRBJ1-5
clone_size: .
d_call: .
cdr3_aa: CASRASGRSQPQHF
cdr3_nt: TGTGCCAGCCGAGCATCTGGCAGAAGTCAGCCCCAGCATTTT

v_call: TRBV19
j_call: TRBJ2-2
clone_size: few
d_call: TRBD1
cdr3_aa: CASSTPGQANTGELFF
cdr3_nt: TGTGCCAGTAGTACCCCGGGACAGGCGAACACCGGGGAGCTGTTTTTT

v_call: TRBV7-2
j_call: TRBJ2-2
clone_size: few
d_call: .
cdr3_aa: CASSSGRHANTGELFF
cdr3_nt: TGTGCCAGCAGCTCAGGTCGTCATGCGAACACCGGGGAGCTGTTTTTT

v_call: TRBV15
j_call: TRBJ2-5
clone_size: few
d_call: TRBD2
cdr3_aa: CATSRDPSGKETQYF
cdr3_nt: TGTGCCACCAGCAGAGATCCCAGCGGGAAGGAGACCCAGTACTTC

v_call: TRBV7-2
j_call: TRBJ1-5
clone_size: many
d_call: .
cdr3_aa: CASSLRGGNQPQHF
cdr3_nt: TGTGCCAGCAGCTTACGAGGGGGCAATCAGCCCCAGCATTTT

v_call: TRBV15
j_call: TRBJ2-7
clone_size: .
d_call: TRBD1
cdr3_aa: CATSRSRGQDHEQYF
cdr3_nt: TGTGCCACCAGCAGATCCAGGGGGCAGGACCACGAGCAGTACTTC

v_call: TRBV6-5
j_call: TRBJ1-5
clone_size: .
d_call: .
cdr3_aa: CASSYSRVTGTNQPQHF
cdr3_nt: TGTGCCAGCAGTTACAGTAGGGTTACAGGCACCAATCAGCCCCAGCATTTT

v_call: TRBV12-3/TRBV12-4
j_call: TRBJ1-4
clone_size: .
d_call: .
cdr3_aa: CTSSLRNNEKLFF
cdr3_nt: TGTACCAGCAGTTTACGCAATAATGAAAAACTGTTTTTT

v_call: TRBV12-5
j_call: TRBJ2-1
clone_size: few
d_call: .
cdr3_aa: CASGLHTPGPGKSF
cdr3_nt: TGTGCTAGTGGTTTACACACGCCGGGCCCCGGAAAGTCCTTC

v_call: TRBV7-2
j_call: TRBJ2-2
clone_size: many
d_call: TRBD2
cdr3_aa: CASSLAVAGPGRELFF
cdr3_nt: TGTGCCAGCAGCTTAGCGGTAGCGGGCCCGGGGAGGGAGCTGTTTTTT

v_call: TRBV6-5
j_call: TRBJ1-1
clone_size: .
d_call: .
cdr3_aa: CASSYRDPTTEAFF
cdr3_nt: TGTGCCAGCAGTTACAGGGACCCTACCACTGAAGCTTTCTTT

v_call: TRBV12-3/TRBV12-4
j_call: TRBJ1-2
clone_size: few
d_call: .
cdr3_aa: CASSFRDRYGYTF
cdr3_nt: TGTGCCAGCAGTTTCCGGGACCGCTATGGCTACACCTTC

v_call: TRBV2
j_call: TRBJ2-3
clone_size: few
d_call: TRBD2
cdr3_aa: CASRETSGSTDTQYF
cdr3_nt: TGTGCCAGCAGGGAGACTAGCGGATCCACAGATACGCAGTATTTT